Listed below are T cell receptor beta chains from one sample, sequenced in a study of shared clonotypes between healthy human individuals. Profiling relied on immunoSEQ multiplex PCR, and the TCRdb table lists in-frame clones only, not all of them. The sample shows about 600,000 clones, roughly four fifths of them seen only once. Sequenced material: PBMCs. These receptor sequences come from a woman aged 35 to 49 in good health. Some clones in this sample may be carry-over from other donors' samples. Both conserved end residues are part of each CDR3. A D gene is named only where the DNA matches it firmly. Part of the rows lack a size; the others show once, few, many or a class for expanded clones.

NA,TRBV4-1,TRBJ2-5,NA,CASSQDGLTQYF,TGCGCCAGCAGCCAAGATGGCCTGACCCAGTACTTC
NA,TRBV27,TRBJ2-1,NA,CARSLRGPEPNEQFF,TGTGCCAGGTCACTCCGGGGCCCCGAACCGAATGAGCAGTTCTTC
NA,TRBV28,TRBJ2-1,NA,CASSPAGLRSYNEQFF,TGTGCCAGCAGCCCGGCGGGCTTACGCTCCTACAATGAGCAGTTCTTC
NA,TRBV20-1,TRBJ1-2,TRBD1,CSALDRDGYTF,TGCAGTGCTTTAGACAGGGATGGCTACACCTTC
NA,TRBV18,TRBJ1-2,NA,CASSPSPGLTNYGYTF,TGTGCCAGCTCACCATCCCCGGGATTAACTAACTATGGCTACACCTTC
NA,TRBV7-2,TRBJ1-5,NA,CASSLAPGGLQPQHF,TGTGCCAGCAGCTTAGCGCCAGGAGGGCTTCAGCCTCAGCATTTT
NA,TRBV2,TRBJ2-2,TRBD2,CASSGTLAGAAGELFF,TGTGCCAGCAGTGGAACCCTAGCGGGAGCCGCCGGGGAGCTGTTTTTT
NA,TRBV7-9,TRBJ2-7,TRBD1,CASSRDRGLTDEQYF,TGTGCCAGCAGTCGCGACAGGGGTCTAACAGACGAGCAGTACTTC
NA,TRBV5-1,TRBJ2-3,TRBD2,CASSPTGTSADTQYF,TGCGCCAGCAGCCCCACCGGGACTAGCGCAGATACGCAGTATTTT
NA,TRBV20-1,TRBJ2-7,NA,CSARDDGEQYF,TGCAGTGCTAGAGACGACGGAGAGCAGTACTTC
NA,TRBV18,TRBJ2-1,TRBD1,CASSPGGQGSLDEQFF,TGTGCCAGCTCCCCAGGGGGACAGGGGAGTTTGGATGAGCAGTTCTTC
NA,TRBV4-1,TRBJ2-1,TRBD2,CASSHRLAGGPSEQFF,TGCGCCAGCAGCCACAGACTAGCGGGAGGGCCCAGTGAGCAGTTCTTC
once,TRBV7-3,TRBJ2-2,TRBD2,CASRRSGSRTGELFF,TGTGCCAGCAGACGCAGCGGGAGCCGGACCGGGGAGCTGTTTTTT
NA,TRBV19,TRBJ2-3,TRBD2,CASSPLAGAGYTQYF,TGTGCCAGTAGTCCTCTAGCGGGAGCTGGTTATACGCAGTATTTT
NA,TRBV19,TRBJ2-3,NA,CASSGTRFTDTQYF,TGTGCCAGTAGTGGTACGAGGTTTACAGATACGCAGTATTTT
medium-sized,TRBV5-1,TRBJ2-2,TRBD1,CASRDRVNTGELFF,TGCGCCAGCAGGGACAGGGTGAACACCGGGGAGCTGTTTTTT
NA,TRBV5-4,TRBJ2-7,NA,CASSSVGAGLEQYF,TGTGCCAGCAGCTCGGTCGGGGCAGGGCTCGAGCAGTACTTC
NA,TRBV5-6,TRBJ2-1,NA,CASSLALLGYNEQFF,TGTGCCAGCAGCTTGGCACTCCTGGGCTACAATGAGCAGTTCTTC
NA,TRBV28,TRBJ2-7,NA,CASSIHQTARNEQYF,TGTGCCAGCAGTATTCACCAGACAGCGCGGAACGAGCAGTACTTC
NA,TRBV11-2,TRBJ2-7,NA,CASSLALGGEQYF,TGTGCCAGCAGCTTGGCTCTAGGGGGGGAGCAGTACTTC
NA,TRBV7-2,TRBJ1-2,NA,CASSPTQGSDRHGYTF,TGTGCCAGCAGCCCAACACAGGGATCGGATAGGCATGGCTACACCTTC
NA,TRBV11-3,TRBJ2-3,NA,CASSLDGGTDTQYF,TGTGCCAGCAGCCTTGACGGGGGCACAGATACGCAGTATTTT
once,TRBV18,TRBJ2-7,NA,CASSLWDYEQYF,TGTGCCAGCTCACTTTGGGACTACGAGCAGTACTTC
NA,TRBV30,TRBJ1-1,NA,CAWSRDENTEAFF,TGTGCCTGGAGTCGGGACGAGAACACTGAAGCTTTCTTT
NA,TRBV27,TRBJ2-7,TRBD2,CASRTSGTHEQYF,TGTGCCAGCAGGACTAGCGGGACTCACGAGCAGTACTTC
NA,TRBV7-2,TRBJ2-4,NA,CASSLVPKNIQYF,TGTGCCAGCAGCTTAGTTCCCAAAAACATTCAGTACTTC
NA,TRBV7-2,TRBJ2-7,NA,CASSTPGSYEQYF,TGTGCCAGCAGCACCCCGGGGAGCTACGAGCAGTACTTC
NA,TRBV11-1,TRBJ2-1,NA,CASSLGTLKDNEQFF,TGTGCCAGCAGCCTGGGGACTTTGAAGGACAATGAGCAGTTCTTC
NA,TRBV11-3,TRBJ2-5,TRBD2,CASSLDSGAGDQETQYF,TGTGCCAGCAGCTTAGATAGCGGGGCGGGGGACCAAGAGACCCAGTACTTC
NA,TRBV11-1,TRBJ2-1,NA,CASSYELGSYNEQFF,TGTGCCAGCAGCTACGAGCTGGGCTCCTACAATGAGCAGTTCTTC
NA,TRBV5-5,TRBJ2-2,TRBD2,CASSFSGGLNTGELFF,TGTGCCAGCAGCTTCTCGGGGGGGTTGAACACCGGGGAGCTGTTTTTT
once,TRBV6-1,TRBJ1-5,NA,CASRKVGNQPQHF,TGTGCCAGCAGAAAGGTCGGCAATCAGCCCCAGCATTTT
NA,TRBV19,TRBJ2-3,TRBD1,CASSTQGAGDTQYF,TGTGCCAGTAGTACACAGGGGGCCGGAGATACGCAGTATTTT
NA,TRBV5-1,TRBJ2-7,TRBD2,CASSFLSGSGAYEQYF,TGCGCCAGCAGCTTCCTGAGCGGGAGTGGGGCCTACGAGCAGTACTTC
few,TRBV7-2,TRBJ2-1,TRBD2,CASSLGRSGRGYNEQFF,TGTGCCAGCAGCTTAGGGCGTAGCGGGAGGGGGTACAATGAGCAGTTCTTC
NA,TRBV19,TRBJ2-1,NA,CASSILGGEQFF,TGTGCCAGTAGTATCTTAGGGGGTGAGCAGTTCTTC
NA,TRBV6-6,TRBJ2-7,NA,CASSYSGHEQYF,TGTGCCAGCAGTTACTCTGGCCACGAGCAGTACTTC
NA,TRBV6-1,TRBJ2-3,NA,CASSEGRGDTQYF,TGTGCCAGCAGTGAAGGGAGGGGCGATACGCAGTATTTT
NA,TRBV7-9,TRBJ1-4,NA,CASSLGGPTDEKLFF,TGTGCCAGCAGCTTAGGTGGCCCGACGGACGAAAAACTGTTTTTT
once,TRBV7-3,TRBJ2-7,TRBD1,CASSPDRAEQYF,TGTGCCAGCAGCCCCGACAGGGCCGAGCAGTACTTC
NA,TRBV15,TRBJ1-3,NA,CATSRDLAGAGNTIYF,TGTGCCACCAGCAGAGATCTCGCAGGGGCTGGAAACACCATATATTTT
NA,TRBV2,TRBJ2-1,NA,CASRLDIPEQFF,TGTGCCAGCAGACTAGATATACCCGAGCAGTTCTTC
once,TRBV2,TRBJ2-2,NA,CASSDYTGELFF,TGTGCCAGCAGTGACTACACCGGGGAGCTGTTTTTT
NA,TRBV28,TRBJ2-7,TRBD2,CATERLAKYEQYF,TGTGCCACCGAAAGACTAGCCAAATACGAGCAGTACTTC
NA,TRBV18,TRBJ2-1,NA,CASSPLSSYNEQFF,TGTGCCAGCTCACCACTAAGCTCCTACAATGAGCAGTTCTTC
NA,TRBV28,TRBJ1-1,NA,CASSFLRQGKAFF,TGTGCCAGCAGTTTTCTACGCCAGGGCAAGGCTTTCTTT
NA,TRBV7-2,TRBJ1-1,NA,CASSSQGHFGTEAFF,TGTGCCAGCAGCTCCCAGGGACATTTCGGCACTGAAGCTTTCTTT
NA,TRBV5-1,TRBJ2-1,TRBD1,CASSPQPGQGSYNEQFF,TGCGCCAGCAGCCCCCAACCGGGACAGGGGTCCTACAATGAGCAGTTCTTC
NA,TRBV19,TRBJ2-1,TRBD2,CASSMAGGVYNEQFF,TGTGCCAGTAGTATGGCGGGAGGGGTTTACAATGAGCAGTTCTTC
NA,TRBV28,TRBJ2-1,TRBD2,CASSPLGLAGQNEQFF,TGTGCCAGCAGTCCATTGGGACTAGCGGGCCAAAATGAGCAGTTCTTC
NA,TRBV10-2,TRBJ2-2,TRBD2,CASSDSGRGSGELFF,TGCGCCAGCAGTGATAGCGGGAGAGGTAGCGGGGAGCTGTTTTTT
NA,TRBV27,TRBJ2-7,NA,CASSLTGRFPYEQYF,TGTGCCAGCAGTTTAACAGGGAGGTTTCCTTACGAGCAGTACTTC
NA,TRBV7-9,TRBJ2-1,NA,CASSIYAEQFF,TGTGCCAGCAGCATCTATGCTGAGCAGTTCTTC
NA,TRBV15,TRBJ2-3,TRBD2,CATSRGGLAGGAADTQYF,TGTGCCACCAGCAGAGGCGGACTAGCGGGAGGGGCGGCAGATACGCAGTATTTT
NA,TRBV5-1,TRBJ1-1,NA,CASSLGGWVNTEAFF,TGCGCCAGCAGCTTGGGGGGCTGGGTGAACACTGAAGCTTTCTTT
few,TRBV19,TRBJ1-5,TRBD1,CASTFDRVGNQPQHF,TGTGCCAGTACCTTTGACAGGGTTGGCAATCAGCCCCAGCATTTT
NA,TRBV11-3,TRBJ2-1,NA,CASSPSLTPYNEQFF,TGTGCCAGCAGCCCTAGCCTCACCCCTTACAATGAGCAGTTCTTC
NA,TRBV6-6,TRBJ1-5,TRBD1,CASSYPGGGEGQPQHF,TGTGCCAGCAGTTACCCAGGGGGGGGCGAGGGTCAGCCCCAGCATTTT
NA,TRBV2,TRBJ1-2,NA,CASSEVGPNGYTF,TGTGCCAGCAGTGAAGTTGGCCCGAACGGCTACACCTTC